These T cell receptor beta chains were read from a single sample in a study of CD8+CD57+ T cells in acquired aplastic anemia. Via MiXCR, TCRdb re-called the reads, giving one row per CDR3 protein. The sample includes a few hundred thousand distinct CDR3 sequences, roughly 35% seen only once; the top ten take approximately 1.2%. Sequencing was done on a sample of sorted CD4+, CD8+, or CD8+CD57+ T cells (not recorded which) from PBMCs. These receptors were taken from a human donor in good health, serving as a control. The CDR3 runs from the conserved cysteine through the conserved F or W. A D gene is named only where the DNA matches it firmly. Rows give clone size only sometimes, using once, few, many, or a class for an expanded clone.

CDR3 DNA: TGTGCCAGCAGCTTGACGGGGGGGGATCAGCCCCAGCATTTT
CDR3 protein: CASSLTGGDQPQHF
D gene: -
V gene: TRBV19
clone size: -
J gene: TRBJ1-5

CDR3 DNA: TGTGCCAGCTCACCGCCGGGACAGTCAAACACCATATATTTT
CDR3 protein: CASSPPGQSNTIYF
D gene: TRBD1
V gene: TRBV18
clone size: few
J gene: TRBJ1-3

CDR3 DNA: TGTGCCAGCAGGTTGGGGAGGAATCAGCCCCAGCATTTT
CDR3 protein: CASRLGRNQPQHF
D gene: -
V gene: TRBV7-8
clone size: -
J gene: TRBJ1-5

CDR3 DNA: TGCGCCAGCAGCCAGGGGAGCGCAGATACGCAGTATTTT
CDR3 protein: CASSQGSADTQYF
D gene: -
V gene: TRBV5-1
clone size: many
J gene: TRBJ2-3

CDR3 DNA: TGTGCCAGCAGTTTATATACGGGGAACACTGAAGCTTTCTTT
CDR3 protein: CASSLYTGNTEAFF
D gene: -
V gene: TRBV2
clone size: few
J gene: TRBJ1-1

CDR3 DNA: TGTGCCACCAGTGGACAGGGGCCTAACACTGAAGCTTTCTTT
CDR3 protein: CATSGQGPNTEAFF
D gene: TRBD1
V gene: TRBV24-1
clone size: many
J gene: TRBJ1-1

CDR3 DNA: TGTGCCACCAGCAGAGTTAACGAGGCGGAACAGTTCTTC
CDR3 protein: CATSRVNEAEQFF
D gene: -
V gene: TRBV15
clone size: many
J gene: TRBJ2-1

CDR3 DNA: TGTGCCAGCAGTCTGAGGGACTCGTACACAGATACGCAGTATTTT
CDR3 protein: CASSLRDSYTDTQYF
D gene: -
V gene: TRBV12-3/TRBV12-4
clone size: few
J gene: TRBJ2-3

CDR3 DNA: TGTGCCAGCAGTACCTCCCGGGTAAACGCAAATACGCAGTATTTT
CDR3 protein: CASSTSRVNANTQYF
D gene: -
V gene: TRBV25-1
clone size: -
J gene: TRBJ2-3

CDR3 DNA: TGCGCCAGCAGCTTGGCAACACACGAGCAGTACTTC
CDR3 protein: CASSLATHEQYF
D gene: -
V gene: TRBV5-1
clone size: many
J gene: TRBJ2-7

CDR3 DNA: TGTGCCAGCAGCCATTTTGGGGTAGGCACTGAAGCTTTCTTT
CDR3 protein: CASSHFGVGTEAFF
D gene: -
V gene: TRBV3-1
clone size: -
J gene: TRBJ1-1

CDR3 DNA: TGTGCCAGCGGGTCAACGGGGAGCGGCAATCAGCCCCAGCATTTT
CDR3 protein: CASGSTGSGNQPQHF
D gene: -
V gene: TRBV2
clone size: -
J gene: TRBJ1-5

CDR3 DNA: TGCAGTGCTAGAGATCGGGACAGGGAAGCTTTCTTT
CDR3 protein: CSARDRDREAFF
D gene: TRBD1
V gene: TRBV20-1
clone size: -
J gene: TRBJ1-1

CDR3 DNA: TGTGCCACCAGTCAGTATAGCAATCAGCCCCAGCATTTT
CDR3 protein: CATSQYSNQPQHF
D gene: -
V gene: TRBV24-1
clone size: -
J gene: TRBJ1-5

CDR3 DNA: TGTGCCATCAGTGACCGTACCGGGACAGGGCTCAATCAGCCCCAGCATTTT
CDR3 protein: CAISDRTGTGLNQPQHF
D gene: TRBD1
V gene: TRBV10-3
clone size: -
J gene: TRBJ1-5

CDR3 DNA: TGTGCCACCAGCAGAGAGGGGGGGACCTACGAGCAGTACTTC
CDR3 protein: CATSREGGTYEQYF
D gene: TRBD2
V gene: TRBV15
clone size: -
J gene: TRBJ2-7

CDR3 DNA: TGCGCCAGCAGCCAGACACAGGGCCCGTCGTACAATGAGCAGTTCTTC
CDR3 protein: CASSQTQGPSYNEQFF
D gene: -
V gene: TRBV4-1
clone size: few
J gene: TRBJ2-1

CDR3 DNA: TGTGCCAGCAGCGGCTGGACTAGCGGCACAGATACGCAGTATTTT
CDR3 protein: CASSGWTSGTDTQYF
D gene: TRBD2
V gene: TRBV7-6
clone size: -
J gene: TRBJ2-3

CDR3 DNA: TGTGCCAGCACCGAAGGGACAGCGAAGGCTGAAGCTTTCTTT
CDR3 protein: CASTEGTAKAEAFF
D gene: TRBD1
V gene: TRBV19
clone size: -
J gene: TRBJ1-1

CDR3 DNA: TGTGCCAGCAGCTCAGCCGAAGGACGGAGGAGCCTTGGCTACACCTTC
CDR3 protein: CASSSAEGRRSLGYTF
D gene: -
V gene: TRBV7-2
clone size: many
J gene: TRBJ1-2

CDR3 DNA: TGTGCCATCAGTGACGACCGAGGCACTAATGAAAAACTGTTTTTT
CDR3 protein: CAISDDRGTNEKLFF
D gene: -
V gene: TRBV10-3
clone size: many
J gene: TRBJ1-4

CDR3 DNA: TGTGCCAGTAGTCCAGGGAGGGACGGATCACCCCTCCACTTT
CDR3 protein: CASSPGRDGSPLHF
D gene: -
V gene: TRBV19
clone size: many
J gene: TRBJ1-6

CDR3 DNA: TGTGCCATCGGGACAGCCGCCGCTGGGGCCAACGTCCTGACTTTC
CDR3 protein: CAIGTAAAGANVLTF
D gene: TRBD1
V gene: TRBV10-3
clone size: -
J gene: TRBJ2-6

CDR3 DNA: TGTGCCAGTAGTCACGACCGAAATCAGCCCCAGCATTTT
CDR3 protein: CASSHDRNQPQHF
D gene: -
V gene: TRBV19
clone size: many
J gene: TRBJ1-5

CDR3 DNA: TGTGCCAGCAGCTTTTCTATAGGGGACCAGCCCCAGCATTTT
CDR3 protein: CASSFSIGDQPQHF
D gene: -
V gene: TRBV7-9
clone size: few
J gene: TRBJ1-5

CDR3 DNA: TGCGCCAGCAGCCAAACATCCGGCACTGAAGCTTTCTTT
CDR3 protein: CASSQTSGTEAFF
D gene: -
V gene: TRBV25-1
clone size: -
J gene: TRBJ1-1

CDR3 DNA: TGTGCCAGCAGGCGAACCTTCTATGGCTACACCTTC
CDR3 protein: CASRRTFYGYTF
D gene: -
V gene: TRBV12-3/TRBV12-4
clone size: many
J gene: TRBJ1-2

CDR3 DNA: TGTGCCAGCAGAGGGACGGGCTCCTACGAGCAGTACTTC
CDR3 protein: CASRGTGSYEQYF
D gene: -
V gene: TRBV12-3/TRBV12-4
clone size: many
J gene: TRBJ2-7

CDR3 DNA: TGTGCCAGCAAAAGCCTTATCAGGGTGCTAAATTCACCCCTCCACTTT
CDR3 protein: CASKSLIRVLNSPLHF
D gene: -
V gene: TRBV2
clone size: -
J gene: TRBJ1-6

CDR3 DNA: TGCAGTGCTAGAGACGGACAGGGGGCATCCTATGGCTACACCTTC
CDR3 protein: CSARDGQGASYGYTF
D gene: TRBD1
V gene: TRBV20-1
clone size: many
J gene: TRBJ1-2

CDR3 DNA: TGTGCCAGCACCGGGGGGTCATCCGGGGAGCTGTTTTTT
CDR3 protein: CASTGGSSGELFF
D gene: TRBD2
V gene: TRBV12-3/TRBV12-4
clone size: few
J gene: TRBJ2-2

CDR3 DNA: TGCGCCAGCAGCCAAGTGGTAACGAAGAACAGGGGAACAGATACGCAGTATTTT
CDR3 protein: CASSQVVTKNRGTDTQYF
D gene: TRBD1
V gene: TRBV4-1
clone size: -
J gene: TRBJ2-3

CDR3 DNA: TGCAGTGCTAGAACCCCAGCCGGACTATTTGAGGGGCAGTTCTTC
CDR3 protein: CSARTPAGLFEGQFF
D gene: -
V gene: TRBV20-1
clone size: many
J gene: TRBJ2-1

CDR3 DNA: TGTGCCAGCAGCTTAATTCAGGGCATGAACACTGAAGCTTTCTTT
CDR3 protein: CASSLIQGMNTEAFF
D gene: -
V gene: TRBV7-9
clone size: many
J gene: TRBJ1-1

CDR3 DNA: TGTGCCAGCAGTGGACTTTCGCCGGGGATAACCTACGAGCAGTACTTC
CDR3 protein: CASSGLSPGITYEQYF
D gene: -
V gene: TRBV2
clone size: many
J gene: TRBJ2-7

CDR3 DNA: TGTACCCGCGCACAGGGAAACTATGGCTACACCTTC
CDR3 protein: CTRAQGNYGYTF
D gene: -
V gene: TRBV7-3
clone size: few
J gene: TRBJ1-2

CDR3 DNA: TGTGCCAGCAGCGTCTCAGGTGTGGTGGGAGAAAAACTGTTTTTT
CDR3 protein: CASSVSGVVGEKLFF
D gene: -
V gene: TRBV9
clone size: many
J gene: TRBJ1-4

CDR3 DNA: TGTGCCACCTGTAGCAGGGGAGCCTACGAGCAGTACTTC
CDR3 protein: CATCSRGAYEQYF
D gene: -
V gene: TRBV24-1
clone size: -
J gene: TRBJ2-7

CDR3 DNA: TGCGCCAGCAGTGAGGGGGGCGCCTACAATGAGCAGTTCTTC
CDR3 protein: CASSEGGAYNEQFF
D gene: -
V gene: TRBV10-1
clone size: -
J gene: TRBJ2-1

CDR3 DNA: TGTGCCAGTAGTATATCACAGCCGCCACGCTCACCCCTCCACTTT
CDR3 protein: CASSISQPPRSPLHF
D gene: -
V gene: TRBV19
clone size: many
J gene: TRBJ1-6

CDR3 DNA: TGCAGTGCTCTAAGTCCCTCGGGACCCATCTTT
CDR3 protein: CSALSPSGPIF
D gene: -
V gene: TRBV20-1
clone size: few
J gene: TRBJ1-6

CDR3 DNA: TGTGCCTGGAGTCTAGACAGTTACAATGAGCAGTTCTTC
CDR3 protein: CAWSLDSYNEQFF
D gene: -
V gene: TRBV30
clone size: few
J gene: TRBJ2-1

CDR3 DNA: TGTGCCAGCAGCCCACGACTAGCGGGAGCCCGGGAGACCCAGTACTTC
CDR3 protein: CASSPRLAGARETQYF
D gene: TRBD2
V gene: TRBV5-5
clone size: few
J gene: TRBJ2-5

CDR3 DNA: TGTGCCAGCAGCACCGGACAGGGAGAATGGTATGGCTACACCTTC
CDR3 protein: CASSTGQGEWYGYTF
D gene: TRBD1
V gene: TRBV7-2
clone size: many
J gene: TRBJ1-2

CDR3 DNA: TGTGCCAGGCCGCTCTTCAATCAGCCCCAGCATTTT
CDR3 protein: CARPLFNQPQHF
D gene: -
V gene: TRBV12-3/TRBV12-4
clone size: many
J gene: TRBJ1-5

CDR3 DNA: TGTGCCAGCGCCGATCCAGGGGGTCTGAACACTGAAGCTTTCTTT
CDR3 protein: CASADPGGLNTEAFF
D gene: TRBD1
V gene: TRBV2
clone size: -
J gene: TRBJ1-1

CDR3 DNA: TGTGCCAGTAGTACGACAGGGTTTCCCTACGAGCAGTACTTC
CDR3 protein: CASSTTGFPYEQYF
D gene: TRBD1
V gene: TRBV19
clone size: -
J gene: TRBJ2-7

CDR3 DNA: TGTGCCACCAGCAGAGATAAGGTAACTAGCTACGAGCAGTACTTC
CDR3 protein: CATSRDKVTSYEQYF
D gene: -
V gene: TRBV15
clone size: many
J gene: TRBJ2-7

CDR3 DNA: TGTGCCAGCAGCTTGGGAGGGTTCAGTTTCGGCACTGAAGCTTTCTTT
CDR3 protein: CASSLGGFSFGTEAFF
D gene: -
V gene: TRBV5-6
clone size: -
J gene: TRBJ1-1

CDR3 DNA: TGTGCCAGCAGCTTGGGGGGGGTCAGGTACAATGAGCAGTTCTTC
CDR3 protein: CASSLGGVRYNEQFF
D gene: TRBD2
V gene: TRBV11-1
clone size: -
J gene: TRBJ2-1

CDR3 DNA: TGCAGTACCATAGACTGGGGAAAGGGAACTGAAGCTTTCTTT
CDR3 protein: CSTIDWGKGTEAFF
D gene: -
V gene: TRBV20-1
clone size: -
J gene: TRBJ1-1

CDR3 DNA: TGTGCCACCAGCAGAGCCCTACAGGGGGGGTATCAGCCCCAGCATTTT
CDR3 protein: CATSRALQGGYQPQHF
D gene: TRBD1
V gene: TRBV15
clone size: -
J gene: TRBJ1-5

CDR3 DNA: TGTGCTAGTAGGTGGCCAGCTTACGAGCAGTACTTC
CDR3 protein: CASRWPAYEQYF
D gene: -
V gene: TRBV25-1
clone size: few
J gene: TRBJ2-7